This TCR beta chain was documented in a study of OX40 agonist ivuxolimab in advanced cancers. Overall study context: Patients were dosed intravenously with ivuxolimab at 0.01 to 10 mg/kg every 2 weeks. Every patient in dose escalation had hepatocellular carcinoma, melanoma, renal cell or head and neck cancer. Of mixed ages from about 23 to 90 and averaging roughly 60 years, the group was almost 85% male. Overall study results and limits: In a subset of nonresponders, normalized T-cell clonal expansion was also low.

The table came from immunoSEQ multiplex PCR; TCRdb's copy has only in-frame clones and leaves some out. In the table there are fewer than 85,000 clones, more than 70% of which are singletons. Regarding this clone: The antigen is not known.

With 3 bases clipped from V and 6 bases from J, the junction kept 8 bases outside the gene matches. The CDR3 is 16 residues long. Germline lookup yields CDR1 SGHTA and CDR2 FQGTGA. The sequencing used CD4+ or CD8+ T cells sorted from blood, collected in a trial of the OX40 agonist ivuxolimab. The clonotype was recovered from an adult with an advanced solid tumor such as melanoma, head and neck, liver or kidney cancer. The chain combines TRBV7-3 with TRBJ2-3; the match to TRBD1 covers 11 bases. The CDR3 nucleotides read TGTGCCAGCAGCTTGGGGACAGGGGGGTTCACGGATACGCAGTATTTT. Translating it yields CASSLGTGGFTDTQYF.